This T cell receptor (beta chain) was documented in a study of identifying expanded T cells in peripheral blood. This clone was seen more than once but under ten times. The data were produced by immunoSEQ multiplex PCR, yet TCRdb's version contains in-frame clones alone and is incomplete. The sample carries 70,000 to 95,000 clones, around nine tenths recorded once. This CDR3 region has 14 residues. The germline gives CDR1 MNHEY, CDR2 SVGAGI. Trimming pared 6 bases from V and 4 bases from J, leaving 13 bases between. Collection occurred without any documented infections or immune events in donors. Sequences were obtained from blood. The rearrangement joins TRBV6-5 to TRBJ1-3; D gene uncertain. This sequence originates from a person aged 18-70 years in good health. CDR3 sequence reads: CASRPPGQGNTIYF. CDR3 DNA sequence: TGTGCCAGCAGACCCCCAGGCCAGGGAAACACCATATATTTT.